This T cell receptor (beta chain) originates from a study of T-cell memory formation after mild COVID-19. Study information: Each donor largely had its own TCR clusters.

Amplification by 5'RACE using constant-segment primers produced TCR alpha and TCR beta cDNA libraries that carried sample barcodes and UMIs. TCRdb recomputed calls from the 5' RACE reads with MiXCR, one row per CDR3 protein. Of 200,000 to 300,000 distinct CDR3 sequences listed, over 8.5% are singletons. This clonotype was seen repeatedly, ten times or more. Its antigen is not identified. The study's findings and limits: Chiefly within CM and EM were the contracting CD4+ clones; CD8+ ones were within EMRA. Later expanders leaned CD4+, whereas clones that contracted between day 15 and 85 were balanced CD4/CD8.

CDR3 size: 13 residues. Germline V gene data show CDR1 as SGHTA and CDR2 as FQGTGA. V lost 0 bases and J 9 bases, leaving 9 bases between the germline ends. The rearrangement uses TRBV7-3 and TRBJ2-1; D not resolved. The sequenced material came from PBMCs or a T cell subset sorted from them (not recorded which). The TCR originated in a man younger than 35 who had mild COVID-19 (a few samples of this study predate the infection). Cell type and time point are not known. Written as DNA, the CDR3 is TGTGCCAGCAGCTTAACGGGCCTCGGTGAGCAGTTCTTC. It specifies CASSLTGLGEQFF.